Listed below are T cell receptor beta chains from one sample, sequenced in a study of blood T cell repertoires in COVID-19. The method was immunoSEQ multiplex PCR; TCRdb's version includes in-frame clones alone and lacks a portion of them. Altogether some 150,000 clones are present, about nine tenths being singletons, with the ten largest covering around 1.6%. The sequencing input was peripheral blood. All receptors derive from a human donor in a cohort sampled during active COVID-19. CDR3s include the opening cysteine and the closing phenylalanine or tryptophan. A D gene is named only where the DNA matches it firmly. Size tells how often a clone was seen (once, few, many) or the class of an expanded clone, and some rows leave it out.

D gene	clone size	J gene	V gene	CDR3 protein	CDR3 DNA
TRBD1	.	TRBJ2-2	TRBV15	CATSSGQGDTGELFF	TGTGCCACCAGCAGTGGACAGGGGGACACCGGGGAGCTGTTTTTT
.	.	TRBJ1-5	TRBV5-5	CASSPLYSNQPQHF	TGTGCCAGCAGCCCCTTATATAGCAATCAGCCCCAGCATTTT
TRBD1	.	TRBJ1-2	TRBV7-6	CASSLEPQTGGAGPYGGYTF	TGTGCCAGCAGCTTAGAGCCCCAGACAGGGGGCGCAGGACCCTATGGGGGCTACACCTTC
.	.	TRBJ1-1	TRBV5-4	CASLGGGTEAFF	TGTGCCAGCCTAGGGGGAGGGACTGAAGCTTTCTTT
TRBD1	.	TRBJ1-1	TRBV19	CASSIGTGPLNTEAFF	TGTGCCAGTAGTATAGGGACAGGGCCATTGAACACTGAAGCTTTCTTT
TRBD2	.	TRBJ2-3	TRBV7-6	CASSLAPSGGTDTQYF	TGTGCCAGCAGCTTAGCGCCTAGCGGGGGCACAGATACGCAGTATTTT
.	.	TRBJ1-2	TRBV7-2	CASSSRTDAGYGYTF	TGTGCCAGCAGCTCCCGGACAGATGCTGGCTATGGCTACACCTTC
.	few	TRBJ2-2	TRBV25-1	CASTPGNTGELFF	TGTGCCAGCACACCCGGGAACACCGGGGAGCTGTTTTTT
TRBD2	once	TRBJ2-1	TRBV9	CASSRLAGYSYNEQFF	TGTGCCAGCAGTCGACTAGCGGGGTATTCCTACAATGAGCAGTTCTTC
TRBD1	.	TRBJ1-4	TRBV29-1	CSVAWTGSSEKLFF	TGCAGCGTAGCCTGGACAGGGTCGTCTGAAAAACTGTTTTTT
TRBD1	.	TRBJ1-2	TRBV7-2	CASSPRQGNYGYTF	TGTGCCAGCAGCCCCCGACAGGGAAACTATGGCTACACCTTC
.	.	TRBJ1-1	TRBV7-9	CASNSGERRTEAFF	TGTGCCAGCAACTCGGGGGAACGACGCACTGAAGCTTTCTTT
.	.	TRBJ2-7	TRBV19	CASSSDKREQYF	TGTGCCAGTAGTTCTGACAAACGCGAGCAGTACTTC
.	.	TRBJ1-6	TRBV9	CASSEGNSPLHF	TGTGCCAGCAGCGAGGGGAATTCACCCCTCCACTTT
.	few	TRBJ2-7	TRBV7-9	CASSLVDRRSYEQYF	TGTGCCAGCAGCTTAGTCGACAGGCGATCCTACGAGCAGTACTTC
TRBD1	.	TRBJ2-2	TRBV7-9	CASSPGTGVAGELFF	TGTGCCAGCAGCCCCGGGACAGGGGTCGCCGGGGAGCTGTTTTTT
.	.	TRBJ2-7	TRBV5-5	CASSLGSRVGVREQYF	TGTGCCAGCAGCTTGGGGTCGAGGGTTGGTGTCCGCGAGCAGTACTTC
TRBD1	.	TRBJ1-5	TRBV3-1/TRBV3-2	CASSQGGTAQPQHF	TGTGCCAGCAGCCAAGGCGGGACAGCCCAGCCCCAGCATTTT
TRBD2	once	TRBJ2-2	TRBV7-2	CASSLRRGGTGELFF	TGTGCCAGCAGCTTACGTCGGGGGGGCACCGGGGAGCTGTTTTTT
.	.	TRBJ1-1	TRBV9	CASSPRWESTEAFF	TGTGCCAGCAGCCCCCGATGGGAGTCCACTGAAGCTTTCTTT
.	.	TRBJ1-1	TRBV10-3	CAIRSDRLEAFF	TGTGCCATCAGAAGCGACAGGCTAGAAGCTTTCTTT
.	.	TRBJ2-5	TRBV5-1	CASSLGGVQETQYF	TGCGCCAGCAGCTTGGGCGGAGTTCAAGAGACCCAGTACTTC
.	few	TRBJ2-7	TRBV5-1	CASSPGGGGEQYF	TGCGCCAGCAGCCCCGGCGGGGGCGGCGAGCAGTACTTC
.	.	TRBJ1-4	TRBV7-2	CASSLEWGRFEKLFF	TGTGCCAGCAGCTTAGAGTGGGGGCGCTTTGAAAAACTGTTTTTT
TRBD1	.	TRBJ1-2	TRBV6-6	CATRSGTVDYGYTF	TGTGCCACCCGGTCCGGGACAGTGGACTATGGCTACACCTTC
.	.	TRBJ2-7	TRBV7-9	CASSRRGGEQYF	TGTGCCAGCAGCCGAAGGGGGGGCGAGCAGTACTTC
.	.	TRBJ2-1	TRBV9	CASSKQTYNEQFF	TGTGCCAGCAGCAAACAAACCTACAATGAGCAGTTCTTC
TRBD1	.	TRBJ1-2	TRBV5-1	CASSLSGTGEDGYTF	TGCGCCAGCAGCTTGTCGGGGACAGGGGAGGACGGCTACACCTTC
.	.	TRBJ1-6	TRBV5-6	CASSLQGTNNSPLHF	TGTGCCAGCAGCTTACAGGGAACCAATAATTCACCCCTCCACTTT
.	.	TRBJ1-1	TRBV12-5	CASGLIRGNTEAFF	TGTGCTAGTGGTTTGATAAGAGGGAACACTGAAGCTTTCTTT
TRBD1	.	TRBJ2-7	TRBV6-5	CASRRDSSKQYF	TGTGCCAGCAGGAGGGACAGCTCAAAGCAGTACTTC
.	.	TRBJ2-5	TRBV2	CASSEALTGETQYF	TGTGCCAGCAGTGAAGCGCTAACGGGAGAGACCCAGTACTTC
.	.	TRBJ1-1	TRBV5-1	CASSRGAGETEAFF	TGCGCCAGCAGCCGGGGGGCGGGGGAGACTGAAGCTTTCTTT
TRBD1	.	TRBJ2-2	TRBV6-2/TRBV6-3	CASSFTLGQGNRGELFF	TGTGCCAGCAGTTTTACTCTCGGACAGGGTAACCGGGGGGAGCTGTTTTTT
.	once	TRBJ1-1	TRBV30	CAWQHSPVNTEAFF	TGTGCCTGGCAGCACAGTCCCGTGAACACTGAAGCTTTCTTT
.	.	TRBJ2-2	TRBV9	CASTPSRATGELFF	TGTGCCAGCACCCCCTCGCGGGCTACCGGGGAGCTGTTTTTT
TRBD1	once	TRBJ1-2	TRBV7-9	CASSPRTGANGYTF	TGTGCCAGCAGCCCAAGGACAGGGGCGAATGGCTACACCTTC
TRBD1	few	TRBJ1-5	TRBV9	CASSFRGLAHQPQHF	TGTGCCAGCAGCTTCAGGGGGCTTGCCCATCAGCCCCAGCATTTT
TRBD1	.	TRBJ1-6	TRBV9	CASSTRTGQPFTLHF	TGTGCCAGCAGCACCCGGACAGGCCAACCTTTCACCCTCCACTTT
.	.	TRBJ2-3	TRBV9	CASSVSVSDTQYF	TGTGCCAGCAGCGTATCTGTTTCAGATACGCAGTATTTT
.	.	TRBJ1-1	TRBV11-1	CASSPLRVTGTEAFF	TGTGCCAGCAGCCCCCTCCGGGTGACGGGGACTGAAGCTTTCTTT
.	once	TRBJ2-1	TRBV5-6	CASSPGATGPYNEQFF	TGTGCCAGCAGCCCGGGCGCGACAGGACCCTACAATGAGCAGTTCTTC
TRBD1	.	TRBJ2-5	TRBV7-3	CASSLTGQGETQYF	TGTGCCAGCAGCTTAACAGGACAGGGTGAGACCCAGTACTTC
.	.	TRBJ1-4	TRBV6-2/TRBV6-3	CASSYSLQVRDNEKLFF	TGTGCCAGCAGTTACTCATTACAGGTTAGGGATAATGAAAAACTGTTTTTT
TRBD1	.	TRBJ1-2	TRBV10-3	CAIKQGINYGYTF	TGTGCCATCAAACAGGGGATTAACTATGGCTACACCTTC
.	.	TRBJ2-6	TRBV6-5	CASSYRSSGANVLTF	TGTGCCAGCAGTTACCGTAGCTCTGGGGCCAACGTCCTGACTTTC
.	.	TRBJ2-7	TRBV5-1	CASSLTGHEQYF	TGCGCCAGCAGCTTGACAGGGCACGAGCAGTACTTC
TRBD1	.	TRBJ2-1	TRBV29-1	CSGRGQGAESSYNEQFF	TGCAGCGGACGGGGACAGGGGGCGGAGAGCTCCTACAATGAGCAGTTCTTC
.	.	TRBJ2-3	TRBV7-2	CASSLALAGSTDTQYF	TGTGCCAGCAGCTTAGCGTTGGCGGGTAGCACAGATACGCAGTATTTT